The 8 T cell receptor beta chains listed next were all sequenced from one sample in a study of T cell responses to AZD1222 COVID-19 vaccine. Sequencing was performed with immunoSEQ multiplex PCR; in TCRdb, only in-frame clones are kept and a portion is missing. The table includes 95,000 to 150,000 clones, about 89% detected once. The sequences come from peripheral blood, collected on day 0 of AZD1222 vaccination. The receptors shown here come from an adult in good health.

The chain uses TRBV12-3 or TRBV12-4 and TRBJ1-2; the D is unclear. The CDR3 spans 12 residues. Trimming cost V 5 bases and J 4 bases, with 8 bases left between them. CDR3 in DNA: TGTGCCAGCAGTCGTGTAGGCTATGGCTACACCTTC. It yields the protein CASSRVGYGYTF.

The CDR3 here is CASPSGRGGTEAFF. Here the CDR3 DNA reads TGTGCCAGTCCCTCGGGACGAGGAGGGACTGAAGCTTTCTTT. The V call is TRBV28, the J call TRBJ1-1, with a tentative D call TRBD1 (5 bases). The CDR3 spans 14 residues. Between the trimmed V and J ends, which lost 9 bases and 5 bases, there was a span of 19 bases. Germline CDR1 is MDHEN and CDR2 is SYDVKM.

This chain links TRBV7-3 with TRBJ1-1; 7 nucleotides match TRBD1. The CDR3 spans 13 residues. CDR1 and CDR2 from the germline V gene are SGHTA and FQGTGA. Trimming at V came to 5 bases and at J to 3 bases, leaving 3 bases not matched to a gene. The CDR3 here is CASSRQGDTEAFF. DNA of the CDR3: TGTGCCAGCAGCCGCCAGGGGGACACTGAAGCTTTCTTT.

The V gene is TRBV5-1, the J gene TRBJ1-3, with D possibly being TRBD1 (5 bases). V lost 0 bases, J lost 9 bases, and 13 bases lay in between. Germline-derived CDR1 and CDR2 are SGHRS and YFSETQ. This CDR3 region has 14 residues. DNA of the CDR3: TGCGCCAGCAGCTTGGAGGCAGGGCCGGCCACCATATATTTT. It encodes CASSLEAGPATIYF.

This clone occurred once. The V gene is TRBV5-5, the J gene TRBJ1-5; maybe TRBD1 (5 bases). Germline loops: CDR1 SGHKS, CDR2 YYEKEE (reference sequence). Trimming removed 2 bases at V and 7 bases at J, with 13 bases between. CDR3 length: 14 amino acids. The CDR3 reads CASSLWGEWQPQHF. The CDR3 DNA reads TGTGCCAGCAGCTTATGGGGGGAGTGGCAGCCCCAGCATTTT.

In this sample, this clone turned up once. The genes are TRBV7-6 and TRBJ2-1; D remains unclear. In germline, CDR1 is SGHVS, CDR2 FNYEAQ. Trimming cost V 2 bases and J 8 bases, with 4 bases left between them. The CDR3 consists of 11 residues. CDR3 nucleotides: TGTGCCAGCAGCTTAATGGATGAGCAGTTCTTC. Protein: CASSLMDEQFF.

About this clone itself: The same CDR3 can be traced to other DNA sequences in this sample. The chain has TRBV19 and TRBJ1-1; no firm D call. The CDR3 is 13 residues long. The germline V gene encodes CDR1 LNHDA and CDR2 SQIVND (reference sequence). Between the trimmed V and J ends, which lost 3 bases and 2 bases, there was a span of 7 bases. The CDR3 reads CASSIGSNTEAFF. The CDR3 region has the DNA TGTGCCAGTAGTATCGGGTCTAACACTGAAGCTTTCTTT.

V usage is TRBV6-5 and J usage is TRBJ1-6; the D is unclear. Germline CDR1 is MNHEY and CDR2 is SVGAGI. Deletions cut 2 bases from V and 6 bases from J, with 8 bases between. This CDR3 has 14 residues. Here the CDR3 DNA reads TGTGCCAGCAGTTACAGCTTACCTAATTCACCCCTCCACTTT. Translation gives CASSYSLPNSPLHF.